This TCR beta chain was identified during a study of graft-versus-host responses after intestinal transplantation. Across the whole study: Transplants were multivisceral, liver-intestinal, or isolated intestinal. All recipients were given anti-thymocyte globulin induction, and tacrolimus and steroids were then administered for around three years. Study conclusions and caveats: Peak circulating GvH clone levels tracked with early post-transplant HvG declines.

Assay: immunoSEQ multiplex PCR; the TCRdb copy retains only in-frame clones and omits some. The sample shows more than 95,000 clones, about nine tenths of them seen only once. Looked up from germline, CDR1 is SGHVS and CDR2 is FQNEAQ. This CDR3 has 16 amino acids. The junction had 10 bases not matched to a gene; V was cut back by 5 bases and J by 5 bases. Turning to this clone: Its target is not known.

The sequenced sample was unstimulated CD4+ T cells sorted from spleen or lymph node cells, obtained before intestinal transplant. The receptor was isolated from a human donor who received an intestinal transplant. The chain carries TRBV7-8 and TRBJ2-2, with 8 positions matching TRBD2. The CDR3 region has the DNA TGTGCCAGCAGCCCTCGGGTAGCGGGAAAAACCGGGGAGCTGTTTTTT. It codes for CASSPRVAGKTGELFF.